Included here is one T cell receptor (beta chain) sequence, with context. The data originate from a study of blood T cell repertoires in COVID-19. On the study more broadly: COVID-19 samples from acute and convalescent phases originated in the United States, Italy and Spain. From T cells, B-cell-depleted T cells, or PBMCs came the material, which was cDNA or gDNA.

Per the original methods: Using reference gene primer amplification, nucleated cell counts were estimated. Libraries were prepared by immunoSEQ multiplex PCR; TCRdb keeps only in-frame clonotypes and omits some of them. V and J calls and clone size are as listed in that table; D and trimming were resolved from the DNA. Counted here are 300,000 to 400,000 clones, 80% to 90% occurring once; the ten biggest clones make up 2.5% to 3.5%. Germline V lookup: CDR1 MRHNA, CDR2 SNTAGT. The CDR3 runs to 18 residues. After removal of 2 bases from V and 0 bases from J, the junction contained 11 bases not matched to a gene.

The receptor comes from a man in his thirties or forties with active or convalescent COVID-19. Sequences were obtained from peripheral blood. J is TRBJ1-1 and V is TRBV6-4; the match to TRBD1 covers 8 bases. The CDR3 protein is CASSDRGQGGSMNTEAFF. The DNA of the CDR3 is TGTGCCAGCAGTGACCGAGGACAGGGAGGAAGCATGAACACTGAAGCTTTCTTT.